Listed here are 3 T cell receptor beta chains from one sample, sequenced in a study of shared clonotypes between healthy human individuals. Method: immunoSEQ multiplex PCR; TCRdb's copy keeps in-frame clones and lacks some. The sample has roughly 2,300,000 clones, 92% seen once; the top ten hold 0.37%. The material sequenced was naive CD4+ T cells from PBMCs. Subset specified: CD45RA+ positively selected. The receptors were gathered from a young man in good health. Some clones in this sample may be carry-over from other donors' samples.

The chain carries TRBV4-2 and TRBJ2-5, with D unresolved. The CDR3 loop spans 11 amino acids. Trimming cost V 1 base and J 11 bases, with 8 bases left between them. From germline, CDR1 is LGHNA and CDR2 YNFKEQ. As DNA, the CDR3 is TGTGCCAGCAGCCAAGGGGAAGTTCAGTACTTC. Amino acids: CASSQGEVQYF.

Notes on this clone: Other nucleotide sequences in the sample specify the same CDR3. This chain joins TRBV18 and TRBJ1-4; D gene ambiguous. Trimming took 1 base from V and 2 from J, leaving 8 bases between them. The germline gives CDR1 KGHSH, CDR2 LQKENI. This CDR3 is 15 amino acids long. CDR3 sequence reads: CASSPRTGTNEKLFF. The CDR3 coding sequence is TGTGCCAGCTCACCACGGACGGGCACTAATGAAAAACTGTTTTTT. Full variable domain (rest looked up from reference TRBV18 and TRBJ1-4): NAGVMQNPRHLVRRRGQEARLRCSPMKGHSHVYWYRQLPEEGLKFMVYLQKENIIDESGMPKERFSAEFPKEGPSILRIQQVVRGDSAAYFCASSPRTGTNEKLFFGSGTQLSVL.

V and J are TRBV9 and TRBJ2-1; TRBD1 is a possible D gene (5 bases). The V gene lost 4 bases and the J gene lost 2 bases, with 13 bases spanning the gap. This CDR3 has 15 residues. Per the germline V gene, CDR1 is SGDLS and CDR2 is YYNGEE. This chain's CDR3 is CASSQSGSPYNEQFF. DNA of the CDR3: TGTGCCAGCAGCCAATCAGGGTCCCCCTACAATGAGCAGTTCTTC.